These T cell receptor beta chains were read from a single sample in a study of read filtering for tumor transcriptome and immune sequencing. TCRdb re-called the reads through MiXCR, storing one row per CDR3 protein. The repertoire holds 15,000 to 20,000 distinct CDR3 sequences, with around 21% as singletons. Material for sequencing was a population of CD138-negative cells sorted from bone marrow. These TCRs come from a donor aged 40 or over with multiple myeloma. Both conserved end residues are part of each CDR3. D genes are given only for firm matches. Size values are once, few and many counts, or a class for expanded clones, and some rows have none.

13 | TRBJ1-1 | . | many | TRBV7-2 | CASSWTSNTEAFF | TGTGCCAGCAGCTGGACTTCGAACACTGAAGCTTTCTTT
13 | TRBJ2-5 | . | many | TRBV18 | CASSPGSQETQYF | TGTGCCAGCTCACCAGGGAGCCAAGAGACCCAGTACTTC
16 | TRBJ2-5 | TRBD2 | many | TRBV4-1 | CASSQDDPRGSETQYF | TGCGCCAGCAGCCAAGATGACCCGCGGGGGTCAGAGACCCAGTACTTC
14 | TRBJ1-2 | TRBD1 | many | TRBV12-3/TRBV12-4 | CASSLDRRNYGYTF | TGTGCCAGCAGTTTGGACAGGAGAAACTATGGCTACACCTTC
14 | TRBJ1-4 | . | . | TRBV28 | CASKRTGANEKLFF | TGTGCCAGCAAGCGGACGGGAGCTAATGAAAAACTGTTTTTT
14 | TRBJ2-1 | TRBD2 | many | TRBV27 | CASSPIPSGREQFF | TGTGCCAGCAGTCCTATCCCTAGCGGGCGTGAGCAGTTCTTC
16 | TRBJ2-3 | TRBD2 | once | TRBV7-2 | CASSLGGRAISGTQYF | TGTGCCAGCAGCTTAGGAGGGAGGGCGATATCGGGTACGCAGTATTTT
14 | TRBJ2-3 | TRBD2 | once | TRBV28 | CASLAGGLAGTQYF | TGTGCCTCCCTAGCGGGAGGACTAGCAGGTACGCAGTATTTT
11 | TRBJ2-1 | . | medium-sized | TRBV29-1 | CSVEFRDEQFF | TGCAGCGTTGAATTCAGGGATGAGCAGTTCTTC
15 | TRBJ1-5 | . | . | TRBV10-3 | CAISESWGSNQPQHF | TGTGCCATCAGTGAGTCTTGGGGTAGCAATCAGCCCCAGCATTTT
13 | TRBJ2-7 | . | many | TRBV7-6 | CASSFGQGYEQYF | TGTGCCAGCAGCTTTGGGCAGGGGTACGAGCAGTACTTC
15 | TRBJ2-5 | TRBD1 | few | TRBV7-2 | CASSPYGQDQETQYF | TGTGCCAGCAGCCCGTACGGACAGGACCAAGAGACCCAGTACTTC
13 | TRBJ1-1 | . | many | TRBV6-2/TRBV6-3 | CASHLTGRTEAFF | TGTGCCAGCCATCTCACAGGGAGAACTGAAGCTTTCTTT
15 | TRBJ1-5 | TRBD1 | many | TRBV18 | CASSPNYRGGQPQHF | TGTGCCAGCTCCCCAAATTACAGGGGAGGACAGCCCCAGCATTTT
16 | TRBJ1-2 | TRBD1 | . | TRBV5-1 | CASSKLAGTGGDGYTF | TGCGCCAGCAGCAAGCTAGCCGGGACAGGGGGCGATGGCTACACCTTC
15 | TRBJ2-1 | TRBD2 | . | TRBV4-1 | CASSQVGGSDNEQFF | TGCGCCAGCAGCCAGGTGGGAGGGTCCGACAATGAGCAGTTCTTC
14 | TRBJ1-1 | . | many | TRBV7-2 | CASSSPNRATEAFF | TGTGCCAGCAGCTCACCCAACAGGGCCACTGAAGCTTTCTTT
16 | TRBJ2-1 | . | few | TRBV7-9 | CASIVWLAVAHNEQFF | TGTGCCAGCATCGTTTGGTTGGCAGTCGCTCACAATGAGCAGTTCTTC
16 | TRBJ2-2 | TRBD2 | many | TRBV27 | CASSLREGLNTGELFF | TGTGCCAGCAGTCTTCGGGAGGGCCTAAACACCGGGGAGCTGTTTTTT
18 | TRBJ2-1 | TRBD2 | many | TRBV3-1 | CASSVGSTVSGRSNEQFF | TGTGCCAGCAGCGTCGGTTCCACAGTTAGCGGGAGGTCTAATGAGCAGTTCTTC
15 | TRBJ2-1 | . | few | TRBV5-1 | CASSPGGAAYNEQFF | TGCGCCAGCAGCCCTGGGGGGGCAGCCTACAATGAGCAGTTCTTC
14 | TRBJ1-2 | . | many | TRBV28 | CASSSLSGDYGYTF | TGTGCCAGCAGTTCTCTTTCAGGGGACTATGGCTACACCTTC
15 | TRBJ1-1 | TRBD1 | many | TRBV6-6 | CASSLRTGPGTEAFF | TGTGCCAGCAGTTTGCGGACAGGGCCGGGCACTGAAGCTTTCTTT
15 | TRBJ2-1 | TRBD2 | many | TRBV7-9 | CASSFAGGPGNEQFF | TGTGCCAGCAGCTTCGCGGGAGGGCCGGGGAATGAGCAGTTCTTC
17 | TRBJ2-7 | TRBD1 | few | TRBV28 | CASSPPAWWDSSYEQYF | TGTGCCAGCAGCCCACCCGCCTGGTGGGACAGCTCCTACGAGCAGTACTTC
13 | TRBJ2-7 | TRBD1 | few | TRBV29-1 | CSVEGTGHYEQYF | TGCAGCGTTGAAGGGACAGGTCACTACGAGCAGTACTTC
15 | TRBJ2-7 | TRBD2 | many | TRBV10-2 | CASSVVGEGLGEQYF | TGCGCCAGCAGTGTCGTGGGGGAGGGGTTGGGGGAGCAGTACTTC
13 | TRBJ2-5 | . | few | TRBV7-2 | CACSLSVTETQYF | TGTGCCTGCAGCTTATCCGTCACGGAGACCCAGTACTTC
15 | TRBJ1-4 | . | many | TRBV29-1 | CSVGGGAETNEKLFF | TGCAGCGTTGGAGGGGGGGCTGAAACTAATGAAAAACTGTTTTTT
16 | TRBJ1-5 | TRBD1 | many | TRBV19 | CASMEDRGRYNQPQRF | TGTGCCAGTATGGAGGACAGGGGGCGATACAATCAGCCCCAGCGTTTT
14 | TRBJ2-1 | . | . | TRBV28 | CASRGATSNYEQFF | TGTGCCAGCAGGGGAGCGACCAGTAACTATGAGCAGTTCTTT
14 | TRBJ2-1 | TRBD2 | . | TRBV28 | CASSLTSGRAPSFF | TGTGCCAGCAGCCTGACTAGCGGGAGAGCCCCTTCGTTCTTC
15 | TRBJ1-5 | . | . | TRBV6-2/TRBV6-3 | CASTDGYRGAQPQHF | TGTGCCAGCACCGACGGGTATCGGGGGGCTCAGCCCCAGCATTTT
15 | TRBJ2-5 | TRBD2 | medium-sized | TRBV7-2 | CASSLGTSEWQTQYF | TGTGCCAGCAGCTTAGGAACTAGCGAGTGGCAGACCCAGTACTTC
13 | TRBJ2-1 | . | medium-sized | TRBV18 | CASSPYAGSEQFF | TGTGCCAGCTCACCATATGCGGGAAGTGAGCAGTTCTTC
12 | TRBJ1-5 | . | many | TRBV20-1 | CSAATPDQPQHF | TGCAGTGCTGCGACCCCCGATCAGCCCCAGCATTTT
16 | TRBJ1-1 | TRBD1 | many | TRBV5-1 | CASSTGQGAGNTEAFF | TGCGCCAGCAGCACGGGACAGGGGGCCGGGAACACTGAAGCTTTCTTT
15 | TRBJ2-5 | . | many | TRBV7-2 | CASSSSGKAQKTQYF | TGTGCCAGCAGCTCCTCCGGGAAAGCGCAGAAGACCCAGTACTTC
13 | TRBJ2-5 | TRBD1 | few | TRBV12-3/TRBV12-4 | CASSWTGRETQYF | TGTGCCAGCAGTTGGACAGGGCGGGAGACCCAGTACTTC
15 | TRBJ2-3 | TRBD1 | medium-sized | TRBV7-2 | CASSVRDRFTDTQYF | TGTGCCAGCAGCGTCCGGGACAGATTCACAGATACGCAGTATTTT
12 | TRBJ1-1 | . | few | TRBV28 | CASSFGGTEAFF | TGTGCCAGCAGTTTCGGGGGAACTGAAGCTTTCTTT
15 | TRBJ1-2 | TRBD1 | medium-sized | TRBV4-2 | CASSQVYRGGDGYTF | TGTGCCAGCAGCCAAGTATACAGGGGAGGTGATGGCTACACCTTC
16 | TRBJ2-2 | . | many | TRBV4-2 | CASRSTLESGTGELFF | TGTGCCAGCCGATCTACCCTGGAGAGTGGCACCGGGGAGCTGTTTTTT
16 | TRBJ2-3 | TRBD1 | . | TRBV24-1 | CATSDYRDRVPDTQYF | TGTGCCACCAGTGATTACCGGGACAGGGTCCCAGATACGCAGTATTTT
13 | TRBJ2-3 | . | . | TRBV12-3/TRBV12-4 | CASSLEVWDTQYF | TGTGCCAGCAGTTTAGAGGTCTGGGATACGCAGTATTTT